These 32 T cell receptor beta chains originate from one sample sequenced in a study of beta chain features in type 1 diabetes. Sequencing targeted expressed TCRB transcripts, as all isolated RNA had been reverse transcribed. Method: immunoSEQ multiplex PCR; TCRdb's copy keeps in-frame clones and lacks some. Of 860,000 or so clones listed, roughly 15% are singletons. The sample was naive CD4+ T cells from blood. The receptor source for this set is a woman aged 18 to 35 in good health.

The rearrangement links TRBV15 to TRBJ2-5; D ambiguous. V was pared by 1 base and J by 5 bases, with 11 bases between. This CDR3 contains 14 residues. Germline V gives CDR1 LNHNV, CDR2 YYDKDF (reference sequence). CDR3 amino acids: CATSRVGLRETQYF. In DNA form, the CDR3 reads TGTGCCACCAGCAGAGTGGGGTTACGGGAGACCCAGTACTTC.

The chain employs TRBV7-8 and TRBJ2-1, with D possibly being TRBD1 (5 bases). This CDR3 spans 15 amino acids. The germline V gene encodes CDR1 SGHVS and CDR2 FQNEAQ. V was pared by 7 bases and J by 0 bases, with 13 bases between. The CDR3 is CASNSRVSSYNEQFF. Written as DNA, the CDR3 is TGTGCCAGCAATTCCAGGGTTAGCTCCTACAATGAGCAGTTCTTC.

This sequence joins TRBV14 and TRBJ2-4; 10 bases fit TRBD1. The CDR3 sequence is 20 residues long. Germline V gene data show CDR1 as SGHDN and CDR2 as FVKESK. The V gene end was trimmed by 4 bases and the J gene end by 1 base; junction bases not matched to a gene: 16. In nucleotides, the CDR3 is TGTGCCAGCAGCCTCGTACCGGGACAGGGGACTCTTATGGCCAAAAACATTCAGTACTTC. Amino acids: CASSLVPGQGTLMAKNIQYF.

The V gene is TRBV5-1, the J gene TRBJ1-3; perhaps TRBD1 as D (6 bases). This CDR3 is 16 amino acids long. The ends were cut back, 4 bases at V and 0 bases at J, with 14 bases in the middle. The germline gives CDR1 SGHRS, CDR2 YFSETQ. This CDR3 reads CASSRGDLSSGNTIYF. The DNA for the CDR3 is TGCGCCAGCAGCAGGGGGGACCTGAGCTCTGGAAACACCATATATTTT.

The CDR3: CASTKLGGTHEQYF. CDR3 nucleotides: TGTGCCAGCACCAAGTTAGGGGGGACCCACGAGCAGTACTTC. The rearrangement joins TRBV5-8 to TRBJ2-7; D could derive from TRBD1 or TRBD2 (6 bases each). The CDR3 length is 14 residues. CDR1 SGHTS and CDR2 YDEGEE come from the germline V gene. V was pared by 6 bases and J by 5 bases, with 18 bases between.

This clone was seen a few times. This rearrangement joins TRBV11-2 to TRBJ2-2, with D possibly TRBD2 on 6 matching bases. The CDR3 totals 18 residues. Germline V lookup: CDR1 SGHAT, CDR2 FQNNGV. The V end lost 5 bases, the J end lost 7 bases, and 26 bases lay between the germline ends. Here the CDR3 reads CASSRWGVRELRGGELFF. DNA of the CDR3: TGTGCCAGCAGCCGCTGGGGGGTGAGGGAGCTACGGGGCGGGGAGCTGTTTTTT.

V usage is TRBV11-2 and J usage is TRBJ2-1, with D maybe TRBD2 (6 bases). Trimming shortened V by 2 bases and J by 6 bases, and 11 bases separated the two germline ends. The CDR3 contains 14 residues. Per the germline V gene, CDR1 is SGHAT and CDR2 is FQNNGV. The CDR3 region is CASSLQLAVNEQFF. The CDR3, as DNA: TGTGCCAGCAGCTTACAACTAGCAGTCAATGAGCAGTTCTTC. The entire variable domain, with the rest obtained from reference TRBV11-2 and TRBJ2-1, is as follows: EAGVAQSPRYKIIEKRQSVAFWCNPISGHATLYWYQQILGQGPKLLIQFQNNGVVDDSQLPKDRFSAERLKGVDSTLKIQPAKLEDSAVYLCASSLQLAVNEQFFGPGTRLTVL.

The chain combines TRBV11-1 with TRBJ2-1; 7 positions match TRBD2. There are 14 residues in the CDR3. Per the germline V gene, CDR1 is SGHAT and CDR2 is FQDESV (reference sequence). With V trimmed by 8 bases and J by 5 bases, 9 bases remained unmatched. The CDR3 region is CASARGGGDNEQFF. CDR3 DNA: TGTGCCAGCGCCCGGGGCGGGGGTGACAATGAGCAGTTCTTC.

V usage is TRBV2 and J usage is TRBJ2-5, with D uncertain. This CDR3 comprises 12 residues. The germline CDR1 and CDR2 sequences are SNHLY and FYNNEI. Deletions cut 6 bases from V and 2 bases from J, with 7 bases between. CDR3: CASSATQETQYF. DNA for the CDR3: TGTGCCAGCAGCGCGACTCAAGAGACCCAGTACTTC.

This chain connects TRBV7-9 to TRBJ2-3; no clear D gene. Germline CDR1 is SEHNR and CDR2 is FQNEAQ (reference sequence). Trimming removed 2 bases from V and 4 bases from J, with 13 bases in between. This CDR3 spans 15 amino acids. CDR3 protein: CASSLNGLKADTQYF. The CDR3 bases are TGTGCCAGCAGCTTAAACGGTTTAAAGGCAGATACGCAGTATTTT.

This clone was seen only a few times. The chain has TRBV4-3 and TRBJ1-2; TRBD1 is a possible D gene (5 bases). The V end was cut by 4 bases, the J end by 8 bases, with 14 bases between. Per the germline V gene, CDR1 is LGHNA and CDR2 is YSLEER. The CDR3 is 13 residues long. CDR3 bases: TGCGCCAGCAGCCTCTGGCAGGGTCGAGGCTACACCTTC. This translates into CASSLWQGRGYTF.

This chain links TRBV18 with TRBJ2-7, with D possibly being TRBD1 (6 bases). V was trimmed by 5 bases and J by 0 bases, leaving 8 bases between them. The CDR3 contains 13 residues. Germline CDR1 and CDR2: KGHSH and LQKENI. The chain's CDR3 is CASSGGPSYEQYF. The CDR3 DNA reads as TGTGCCAGCTCAGGGGGCCCCTCCTACGAGCAGTACTTC.

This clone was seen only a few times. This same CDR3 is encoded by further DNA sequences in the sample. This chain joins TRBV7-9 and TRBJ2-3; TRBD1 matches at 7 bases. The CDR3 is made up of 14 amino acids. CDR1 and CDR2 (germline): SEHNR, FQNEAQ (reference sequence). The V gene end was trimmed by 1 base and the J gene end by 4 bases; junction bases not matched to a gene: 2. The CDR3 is CASSLGQGADTQYF. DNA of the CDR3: TGTGCCAGCAGCTTAGGGCAGGGGGCAGATACGCAGTATTTT.

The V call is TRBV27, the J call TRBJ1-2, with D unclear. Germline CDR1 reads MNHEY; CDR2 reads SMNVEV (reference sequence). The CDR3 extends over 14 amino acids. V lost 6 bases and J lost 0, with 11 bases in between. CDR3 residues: CASRPGVSNYGYTF. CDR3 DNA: TGTGCCAGCAGACCGGGAGTGTCTAACTATGGCTACACCTTC.

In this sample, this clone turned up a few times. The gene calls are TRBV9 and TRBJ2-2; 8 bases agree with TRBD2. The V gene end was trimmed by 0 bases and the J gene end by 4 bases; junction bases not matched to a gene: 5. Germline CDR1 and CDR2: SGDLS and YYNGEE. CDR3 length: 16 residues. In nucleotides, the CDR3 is TGTGCCAGCAGCGTAGGGTCCCTAGCGGGCACCGGGGAGCTGTTTTTT. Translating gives CASSVGSLAGTGELFF.

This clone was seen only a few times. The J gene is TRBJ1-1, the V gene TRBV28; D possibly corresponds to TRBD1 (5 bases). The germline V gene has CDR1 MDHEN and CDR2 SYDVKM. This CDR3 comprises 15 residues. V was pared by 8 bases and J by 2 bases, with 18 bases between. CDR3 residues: CASGHPDRANTEAFF. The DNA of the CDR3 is TGTGCCAGCGGACACCCGGACCGTGCAAACACTGAAGCTTTCTTT.

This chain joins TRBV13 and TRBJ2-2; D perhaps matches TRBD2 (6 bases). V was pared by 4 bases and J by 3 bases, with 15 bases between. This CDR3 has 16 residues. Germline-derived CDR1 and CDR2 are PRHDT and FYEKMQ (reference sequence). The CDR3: CASSSTRWGDTGELFF. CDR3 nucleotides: TGTGCCAGCAGCTCTACCCGTTGGGGGGACACCGGGGAGCTGTTTTTT. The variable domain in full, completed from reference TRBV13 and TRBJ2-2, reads AAGVIQSPRHLIKEKRETATLKCYPIPRHDTVYWYQQGPGQDPQFLISFYEKMQSDKGSIPDRFSAQQFSDYHSELNMSSLELGDSALYFCASSSTRWGDTGELFFGEGSRLTVL.

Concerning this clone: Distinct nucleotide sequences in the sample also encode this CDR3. The CDR3 coding sequence is TGTGCCAGCAGCTTAGCCGGGCAGGGCACAGATACGCAGTATTTT. Its protein product is CASSLAGQGTDTQYF. This rearrangement joins TRBV7-2 to TRBJ2-3; D gene uncertain. The CDR3 is 15 residues long. CDR1 and CDR2 (germline): SGHTA, FQGNSA. V shed 0 bases and J shed 1 base, with 8 bases lying between them.

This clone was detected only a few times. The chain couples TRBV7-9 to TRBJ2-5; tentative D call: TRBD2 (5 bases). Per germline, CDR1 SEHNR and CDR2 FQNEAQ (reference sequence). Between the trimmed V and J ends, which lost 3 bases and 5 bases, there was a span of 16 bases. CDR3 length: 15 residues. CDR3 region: CASSLIAFSAETQYF. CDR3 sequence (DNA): TGTGCCAGCAGCTTGATTGCGTTTAGCGCTGAGACCCAGTACTTC. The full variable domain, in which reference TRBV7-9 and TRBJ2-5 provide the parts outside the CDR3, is DTGVSQNPRHKITKRGQNVTFRCDPISEHNRLYWYRQTLGQGPEFLTYFQNEAQLEKSRLLSDRFSAERPKGSFSTLEIQRTEQGDSAMYLCASSLIAFSAETQYFGPGTRLLVL.

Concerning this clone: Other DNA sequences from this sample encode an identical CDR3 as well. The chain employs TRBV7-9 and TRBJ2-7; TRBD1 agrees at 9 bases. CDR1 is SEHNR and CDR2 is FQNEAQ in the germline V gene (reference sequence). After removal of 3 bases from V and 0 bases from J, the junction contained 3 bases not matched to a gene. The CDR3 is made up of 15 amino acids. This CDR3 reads CASSFNRGLSYEQYF. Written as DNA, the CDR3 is TGTGCCAGCAGCTTTAACAGGGGGCTCTCCTACGAGCAGTACTTC.

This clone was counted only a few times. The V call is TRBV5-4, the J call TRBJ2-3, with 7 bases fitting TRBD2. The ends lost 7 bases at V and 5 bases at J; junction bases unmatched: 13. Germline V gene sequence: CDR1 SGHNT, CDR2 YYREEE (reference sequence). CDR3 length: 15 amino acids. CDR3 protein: CASAPSGGPRDTQYF. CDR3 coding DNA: TGTGCCAGCGCCCCGTCGGGGGGTCCACGAGATACGCAGTATTTT.

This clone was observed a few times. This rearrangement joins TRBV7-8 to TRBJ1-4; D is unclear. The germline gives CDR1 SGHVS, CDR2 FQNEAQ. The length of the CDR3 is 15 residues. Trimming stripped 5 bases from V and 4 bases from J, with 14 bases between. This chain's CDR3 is CASSQGRGINEKLFF. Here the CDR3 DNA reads TGTGCCAGCAGCCAAGGGCGGGGAATTAATGAAAAACTGTTTTTT.

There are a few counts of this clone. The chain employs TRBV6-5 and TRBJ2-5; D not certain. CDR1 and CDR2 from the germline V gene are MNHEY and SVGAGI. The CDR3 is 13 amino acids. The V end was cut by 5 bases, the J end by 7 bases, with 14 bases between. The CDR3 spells CASSERLSGTQYF. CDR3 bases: TGTGCCAGCAGTGAGAGACTTAGTGGGACCCAGTACTTC.

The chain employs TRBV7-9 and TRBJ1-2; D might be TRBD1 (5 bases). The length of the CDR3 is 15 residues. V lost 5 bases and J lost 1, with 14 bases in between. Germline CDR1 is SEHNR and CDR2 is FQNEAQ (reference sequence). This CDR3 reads CASSPQGAVNYGYTF. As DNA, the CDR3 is TGTGCCAGCAGCCCGCAGGGCGCTGTTAACTATGGCTACACCTTC.

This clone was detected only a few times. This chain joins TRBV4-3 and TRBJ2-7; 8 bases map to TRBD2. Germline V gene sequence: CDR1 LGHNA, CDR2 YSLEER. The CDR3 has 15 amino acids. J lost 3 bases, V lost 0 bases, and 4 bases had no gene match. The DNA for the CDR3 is TGCGCCAGCAGCCAAGATGTTAGCGGGATCTACGAGCAGTACTTC. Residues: CASSQDVSGIYEQYF.

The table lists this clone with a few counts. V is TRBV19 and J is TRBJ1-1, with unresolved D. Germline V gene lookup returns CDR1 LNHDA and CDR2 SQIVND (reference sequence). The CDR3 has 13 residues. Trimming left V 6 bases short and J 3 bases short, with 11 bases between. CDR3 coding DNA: TGTGCCAGTAGCAAGTACGCGGACACTGAAGCTTTCTTT. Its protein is CASSKYADTEAFF. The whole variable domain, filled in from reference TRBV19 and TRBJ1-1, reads DGGITQSPKYLFRKEGQNVTLSCEQNLNHDAMYWYRQDPGQGLRLIYYSQIVNDFQKGDIAEGYSVSREKKESFPLTVTSAQKNPTAFYLCASSKYADTEAFFGQGTRLTVV.

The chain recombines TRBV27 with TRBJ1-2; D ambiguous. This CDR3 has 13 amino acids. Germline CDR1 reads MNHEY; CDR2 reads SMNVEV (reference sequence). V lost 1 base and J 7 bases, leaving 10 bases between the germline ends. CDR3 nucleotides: TGTGCCAGCAGTTTATGGTCAGGCGCTGGCTACACCTTC. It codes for CASSLWSGAGYTF.

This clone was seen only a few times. CDR3 loop: CASSGGSGLAYNEQFF. CDR3 nucleotides: TGTGCCAGCAGCGGGGGATCGGGACTAGCGTACAATGAGCAGTTCTTC. The V gene is TRBV5-4, the J gene TRBJ2-1, with 10 positions matching TRBD2. The CDR3 runs 16 residues. From germline, CDR1 is SGHNT and CDR2 YYREEE (reference sequence). V lost 4 bases to trimming and J lost 4 bases; unmatched junction nucleotides: 8.

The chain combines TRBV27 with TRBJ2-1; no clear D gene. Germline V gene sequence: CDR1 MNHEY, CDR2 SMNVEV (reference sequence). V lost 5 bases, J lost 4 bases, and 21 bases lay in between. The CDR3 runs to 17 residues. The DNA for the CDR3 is TGTGCCAGCAGTCTGATCCGCGGAGCCTCCTTTTACAATGAGCAGTTCTTC. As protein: CASSLIRGASFYNEQFF.

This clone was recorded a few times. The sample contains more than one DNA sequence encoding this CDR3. CDR3 DNA sequence: TGTGCCAGCTCACGGGGACAGAACACTGAAGCTTTCTTT. This encodes CASSRGQNTEAFF. J is TRBJ1-1 and V is TRBV18, with D tentatively TRBD1 (6 bases). V shed 4 bases and J shed 1 base, with 7 bases lying between them. CDR3 length: 13 amino acids. Germline V gives CDR1 KGHSH, CDR2 LQKENI.

CDR3 in DNA: TGTGCCAGCATGACAGGGAACACCGGGGAGCTGTTTTTT. This sequence encodes CASMTGNTGELFF. This sequence joins TRBV28 and TRBJ2-2, with D tentatively TRBD1 (6 bases). Germline V lookup: CDR1 MDHEN, CDR2 SYDVKM. Trimming cost V 7 bases and J 1 base, with 7 bases left between them. CDR3 length: 13 residues.

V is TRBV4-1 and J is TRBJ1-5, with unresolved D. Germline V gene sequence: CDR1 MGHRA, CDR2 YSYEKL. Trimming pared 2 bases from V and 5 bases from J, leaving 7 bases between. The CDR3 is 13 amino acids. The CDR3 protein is CASSQYDDQPQHF. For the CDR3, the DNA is TGCGCCAGCAGCCAATATGATGATCAGCCCCAGCATTTT.